The 23 T cell receptor beta chains below all came from one sample that was sequenced in a study of identical twins. Using its own MiXCR run on the 5' RACE reads, TCRdb lists one record per CDR3 protein. This sample has 430,000 or so distinct CDR3 sequences, with around 24% found just once. The sample was also linked to a second study, of T cells expressing NK-cell markers.

Source material: CD4+ T cells sorted from blood. The receptors here all came from a woman under 30 in good health.

About this clonotype itself: At one boundary the junction diverges from the germline segment, which might be a read error. The genes are TRBV7-2 and TRBJ2-3; D is unclear. CDR1 SGHTA and CDR2 FQGNSA come from the germline V gene. This CDR3 spans 15 amino acids. The CDR3 nucleotides read TGTGCCACCAGCCAGGCATCAACTAGCACAGATACGCAGTATTTT. Its translation is CATSQASTSTDTQYF. The full variable domain, in which reference TRBV7-2 and TRBJ2-3 provide the parts outside the CDR3, is GAGVSQSPSNKVTEKGKDVELRCDPISGHTALYWYRQSLGQGLEFLIYFQGNSAPDKSGLPSDRFSAERTGGSVSTLTIQRTQQEDSAVYLCATSQASTSTDTQYFGPGTRLTVL.

This clonotype was seen only a few times. This sequence joins TRBV10-3 and TRBJ1-5; D may be TRBD1 (5 bases). V was trimmed by 3 bases and J by 2 bases, leaving 11 bases between them. The CDR3 runs to 15 residues. The germline V gene has CDR1 ENHRY and CDR2 SYGVKD. The CDR3: CAISDAGRGNQPQHF. The CDR3 DNA follows: TGTGCCATCAGTGATGCAGGGAGGGGCAATCAGCCCCAGCATTTT.

This clonotype was picked up a small number of times. The genes are TRBV24-1 and TRBJ2-1, with D uncertain. The CDR3 runs to 11 residues. Trimming left V 6 bases short and J 5 bases short, with 4 bases between. The germline V gene has CDR1 KGHDR and CDR2 SFDVKD. CDR3 nucleotides: TGTGCCACCAGTACCAACAATGAGCAGTTCTTC. Amino acid sequence: CATSTNNEQFF.

The genes are TRBV20-1 and TRBJ2-7, with 8 bases matching TRBD1. The length of the CDR3 is 13 residues. CDR1 is DFQATT, CDR2 SNEGSKA, per germline (reference sequence). V lost 6 bases to trimming and J lost 3 bases; unmatched junction nucleotides: 7. The CDR3 spells CSAPSGTGYEQYF. The CDR3 DNA reads as TGCAGTGCCCCGTCCGGGACAGGCTACGAGCAGTACTTC.

The V gene is TRBV7-9, the J gene TRBJ2-3; 8 bases align to TRBD2. This CDR3 spans 17 amino acids. V lost 5 bases, J lost 5 bases, and 15 bases stayed unmatched. The germline V gene has CDR1 SEHNR and CDR2 FQNEAQ (reference sequence). CDR3 amino acids: CASSPRWTSLKGDTQYF. The CDR3 bases are TGTGCCAGCAGCCCTCGCTGGACTAGCCTAAAAGGAGATACGCAGTATTTT.

This clonotype came up many times. CDR3 nucleotides: TGTGCCAGCAGCATGACTAGCGGCAGCTCCTACGAGCAGTACTTC. Its protein is CASSMTSGSSYEQYF. V gene TRBV7-2 combines with J gene TRBJ2-7; 9 positions match TRBD2. This CDR3 comprises 15 residues. Germline loops: CDR1 SGHTA, CDR2 FQGNSA. Losses at the gene ends were 5 bases for V and 0 bases for J; bases not matched to a gene: 5.

The rearrangement links TRBV12-3 or TRBV12-4 to TRBJ2-7; unclear D gene. The V end was cut by 2 bases, the J end by 7 bases, with 15 bases between. The length of the CDR3 is 14 residues. The CDR3 region has the DNA TGTGCCAGCAGTTTACCTCCAGGACCTGAGGAGCAGTACTTC. Its protein is CASSLPPGPEEQYF.

This clonotype was recorded at least ten times. The V gene is TRBV9, the J gene TRBJ2-1; TRBD2 agrees at 8 bases. Trimming took 0 bases from V and 8 from J; bases not matched to a gene: 10. The CDR3 extends over 16 amino acids. Germline V CDR1 and CDR2: SGDLS, YYNGEE. The CDR3 spells CASSVGYGGARDEQFF. The CDR3 region has the DNA TGTGCCAGCAGCGTAGGTTACGGGGGGGCACGCGATGAGCAGTTCTTC.

The chain joins TRBV19 to TRBJ2-1, with D tentatively TRBD1 or TRBD2 (6 bases each). The CDR3 loop spans 12 amino acids. Germline CDR1 reads LNHDA; CDR2 reads SQIVND (reference sequence). Trimming stripped 5 bases from V and 9 bases from J, with 11 bases between. CDR3 in amino acids: CASSARGGEQFF. The CDR3 DNA reads as TGTGCCAGTAGTGCCAGGGGAGGTGAGCAGTTCTTC.

This clonotype has a handful of counts. The rearrangement links TRBV12-3 or TRBV12-4 to TRBJ2-4; 11 bases are a match to TRBD2. Unmatched junction bases numbered 2, after V lost 6 bases and J lost 1 base. The CDR3 totals 15 residues. CDR3 nucleotide sequence: TGTGCCAGCAGGAGGACTAGCGGGGCCAAAAACATTCAGTACTTC. Its translation: CASRRTSGAKNIQYF.

This chain joins TRBV6-1 and TRBJ2-2; tentative D call: TRBD2 (7 bases). V was clipped by 8 bases and J by 7 bases, with 11 bases between them. The CDR3 consists of 12 residues. CDR1 and CDR2 from the germline V gene are MNHNS and SASEGT. The DNA of the CDR3 is TGTGCCAGCGCGGGGGCCTACGGGGAGCTGTTTTTT. It codes for CASAGAYGELFF.

This chain connects TRBV5-1 to TRBJ1-2; D possibly corresponds to TRBD1 (6 bases). Germline V gives CDR1 SGHRS, CDR2 YFSETQ. V was trimmed by 4 bases and J by 4 bases, leaving 14 bases between them. The CDR3 has 14 amino acids. CDR3: CASSPGEGGYGYTF. The CDR3, as DNA: TGCGCCAGCAGCCCCGGGGAAGGGGGCTATGGCTACACCTTC.

The chain carries TRBV20-1 and TRBJ2-3; TRBD2 agrees at 10 bases. Germline V gene lookup returns CDR1 DFQATT and CDR2 SNEGSKA (reference sequence). This CDR3 has 15 amino acids. J lost 5 bases, V lost 6 bases, and 11 bases had no gene match. Written as DNA, the CDR3 is TGCAGTGCCAGTAAGGGGCTAGCGGGAGTAGATACGCAGTATTTT. This encodes CSASKGLAGVDTQYF.

This chain joins TRBV2 and TRBJ2-2, with a weak D call TRBD1 (5 bases). The CDR3 contains 14 residues. Trimming left V 2 bases short and J 4 bases short, with 8 bases between. Germline CDR1 is SNHLY and CDR2 is FYNNEI. The CDR3 DNA reads TGTGCCAGCAGTGAAAGACAGCTCACCGGGGAGCTGTTTTTT. It translates to CASSERQLTGELFF.

The J gene is TRBJ2-7, the V gene TRBV12-3 or TRBV12-4; a possible D gene is TRBD1 (5 bases). The ends were cut back, 3 bases at V and 4 bases at J, with 13 bases in the middle. There are 14 residues in the CDR3. CDR3 nucleotides: TGTGCCAGCAGTTTTTCACAGGCGAGTTACGAGCAGTACTTC. Its protein is CASSFSQASYEQYF.

In DNA, the CDR3 is TGTGCCAGCAGCTTAGCCCCTCTAGCGGGAGCCGGATACAATGAGCAGTTCTTC. Its translation: CASSLAPLAGAGYNEQFF. The chain has TRBV7-2 and TRBJ2-1, with 10 bases identical to TRBD2. Germline V gene sequence: CDR1 SGHTA, CDR2 FQGNSA. The CDR3 length is 18 residues. V was clipped by 0 bases and J by 4 bases; unmatched bases: 9.

This clonotype appeared a few times. The V gene is TRBV7-3, the J gene TRBJ2-5; the D is unclear. The germline V gene encodes CDR1 SGHTA and CDR2 FQGTGA. The CDR3 spans 13 residues. Deletions cut 3 bases from V and 3 bases from J, with 8 bases between. This CDR3 is CASSFRQEETQYF. The CDR3 region has the DNA TGTGCCAGCAGCTTTAGGCAGGAAGAGACCCAGTACTTC.

This clonotype was counted between two and nine times. The CDR3 here is CASSRLLLAYEQYF. The CDR3 coding sequence is TGTGCCAGCAGTCGCTTGCTCCTGGCCTACGAGCAGTACTTC. The rearrangement uses TRBV6-1 and TRBJ2-7; D is unresolved. V was trimmed by 5 bases and J by 2 bases, leaving 13 bases between them. Germline CDR1 and CDR2: MNHNS and SASEGT. This CDR3 has 14 residues.

In this sample, this clonotype turned up many times. This chain uses TRBV7-9 with TRBJ2-5; D is perhaps TRBD2 (6 bases). CDR1 is SEHNR and CDR2 is FQNEAQ in the germline V gene (reference sequence). V lost 1 base and J 5 bases, leaving 14 bases between the germline ends. The CDR3 spans 15 residues. The CDR3 protein is CASSLGAGPGETQYF. The CDR3 bases are TGTGCCAGCAGCTTAGGTGCGGGGCCCGGGGAGACCCAGTACTTC. The whole variable domain, remainder taken from reference TRBV7-9 and TRBJ2-5, is DTGVSQNPRHKITKRGQNVTFRCDPISEHNRLYWYRQTLGQGPEFLTYFQNEAQLEKSRLLSDRFSAERPKGSFSTLEIQRTEQGDSAMYLCASSLGAGPGETQYFGPGTRLLVL.

CDR3 nucleotides: TGTGCCAGTTCACCTGCCTCCAACTATGGCTACACCTTC. Amino acids: CASSPASNYGYTF. The rearrangement links TRBV6-2 or TRBV6-3 to TRBJ1-2; D gene unclear. V was cut by 9 bases and J by 2 bases, with 13 bases left in between. CDR3 length: 13 amino acids. Germline V lookup: CDR1 MNHEY, CDR2 SVGEGT.

A few counts support this clonotype. V is TRBV20-1 and J is TRBJ2-7; unclear D gene. The CDR3 runs to 14 residues. Trimming took off 1 base at V and 2 bases at J, with 12 bases between the two ends. Germline CDR1 and CDR2: DFQATT and SNEGSKA (reference sequence). CDR3 coding DNA: TGCAGTGCTAGAGTGATGAGGACCCCCTACGAGCAGTACTTC. Amino acids: CSARVMRTPYEQYF.

This clonotype showed up just a few times. This chain joins TRBV14 and TRBJ2-1, with a possible D match to TRBD1 (5 bases). Trimming removed 6 bases at V and 7 bases at J, with 16 bases between. The CDR3 contains 14 residues. The germline V gene has CDR1 SGHDN and CDR2 FVKESK. The CDR3, as DNA: TGTGCCAGCAGTTCGATACAGGAACGGAATGAGCAGTTCTTC. Protein product: CASSSIQERNEQFF.

This clonotype appeared a few times. The rearrangement links TRBV6-1 to TRBJ2-7, with 8 bases that match TRBD1. Trimming removed 5 bases from V and 7 bases from J; junction bases left unmatched: 10. CDR1 and CDR2 from the germline V gene are MNHNS and SASEGT. This CDR3 contains 14 residues. This CDR3 is CASSTGQERREQYF. The CDR3 nucleotides read TGTGCCAGCAGTACGGGACAGGAAAGACGGGAGCAGTACTTC.